This entry features one T cell receptor (beta chain) sequence. The antigen it recognizes is unknown. A read error may produce the germline difference seen at one junction end. This record comes from a study of CD8+CD57+ T cells in acquired aplastic anemia listed by TCRdb under 2018. In the study overall: DNA extracted from sorted CD4+ and CD8+ cells had a mean of about 3.3 ug, with a range of 0.2 to 27.4 ug. For healthy donor samples, the average read count was about 10 million for CD4+ cells and fewer than 14 million for CD8+ cells. What the study reported, not specific to this receptor: CD8+ Simpson's diversity did not differ significantly between patients and healthy controls (P=0.060). Although 25 to 30 CD8+ CDR3 sequences were shared by patients and controls, these sequences appeared highly expressed in patients and within the immunodominant clones of patients.

The CDR3 runs 15 residues from the cysteine to the phenylalanine. Only CDR3 DNA remains: 45 bases, in frame from the first base. From the germline V gene, CDR1 is SGHTA and CDR2 is FQGNSA. Genomic DNA served as template for TCR beta VDJ combination and CDR3 sequence profiling. TCR repertoire sequencing was run on an Illumina HiSeq 2000. The published analysis was carried out like this. TRBV/TRBJ rearrangement plots, CDR3 size and DJ length profiles, and Simpson's diversity index were used to evaluate the repertoires. Whichever DNA sequence was most abundant in the deep sequencing data was defined as the immunodominant clone. CDR3 amino acid sequences were screened for sharing across subjects and compared with published repertoires and the VDJdb database. The public reads were reprocessed in TCRdb via fastp at Q25 and MiXCR, keeping in-frame beta chains. Merged by CDR3 protein, the rows form single entries marked with the most common genes and DNA. For this entry, the V and J calls and clone size follow TCRdb and not the study's own pipeline. This sample gives about 210,000 distinct CDR3 sequences in total; around 60% of them show up just once. 29% of the sample comes from the top ten.

In the study, sorted CD4+ and CD8+ blood T cells from patients with severe aplastic anemia and from healthy subjects underwent deep sequencing of TCR repertoires. Ficoll-Paque density gradient centrifugation was used to isolate peripheral blood mononuclear cells. CD4+ and CD8+ T cells were sorted by FACS or magnetic beads before DNA extraction. The TCR sequence derives from a human donor in good health. The sequence links TRBV7-2 to TRBJ2-7, with TRBD1 as a weak D call on 5 bases. The sequenced sample consisted of sorted CD4+, CD8+, or CD8+CD57+ T cells (not recorded which) from PBMCs. CDR3 protein: CASSLGTSFSYERYF. The DNA sequence reads TGTGCCAGCAGCTTAGGGACAAGCTTCTCCTACGAGCGGTACTTC.